A single sample gave rise to the 23 T cell receptor beta chains below, sequenced in a study of blood T cells in healthy people across ages. PCR was performed a second time for about 7 to 12 cycles using a sample-barcoded 5' primer and a J-beta primer mix. A single record per CDR3 protein comes from TCRdb applying MiXCR to the 5' RACE reads. The table shows about 760,000 distinct CDR3 sequences, with 20% to 25% occurring only once. These data were likewise used in another study, on T cells of mothers and their children.

The sequencing input was blood. The receptors were gathered from a boy between 10 and 17 years old in good health.

The rearrangement joins TRBV20-1 to TRBJ2-1; D is undetermined. V lost 5 bases and J 2 bases, leaving 13 bases between the germline ends. Per germline, CDR1 DFQATT and CDR2 SNEGSKA (reference sequence). CDR3 length: 14 residues. The DNA for the CDR3 is TGCAGTGCTGCGACCCCTGGTCCCTACAATGAGCAGTTCTTC. The encoded protein is CSAATPGPYNEQFF.

This chain links TRBV11-2 with TRBJ2-1; possible D gene TRBD1, 6 bases. Trimming shortened V by 4 bases and J by 3 bases, and 19 bases separated the two germline ends. The germline V gene encodes CDR1 SGHAT and CDR2 FQNNGV. CDR3 length: 17 residues. The CDR3, as DNA: TGTGCCAGCAGCTGGGGGCGAGGGAGTAGCCGCTACAATGAGCAGTTCTTC. It translates to CASSWGRGSSRYNEQFF.

J is TRBJ2-1 and V is TRBV10-2; perhaps TRBD2 as D (6 bases). V was pared by 8 bases and J by 3 bases, with 14 bases between. Per germline, CDR1 WSHSY and CDR2 SAAADI. The CDR3 contains 14 residues. In nucleotides, the CDR3 is TGCGCCAGCCTGGGACTGGAGAACTACAATGAGCAGTTCTTC. Translating it yields CASLGLENYNEQFF.

This rearrangement joins TRBV7-2 to TRBJ2-1; D is uncertain. Trimming stripped 2 bases from V and 6 bases from J, with 8 bases between. The germline gives CDR1 SGHTA, CDR2 FQGNSA. The CDR3 spans 13 residues. The CDR3 region has the DNA TGTGCCAGCAGCTTACCACCTAGCAATGAGCAGTTCTTC. It is translated as CASSLPPSNEQFF.

CDR3 region: CASSTWTGLDEQFF. The CDR3 nucleotides read TGTGCCAGCAGCACGTGGACAGGGCTGGATGAGCAGTTCTTC. This chain links TRBV13 with TRBJ2-5; 8 positions agree with TRBD1. The end of the DNA aligns better with TRBJ2-1, so the J call may be wrong. The V gene's germline CDR1 is PRHDT and CDR2 FYEKMQ (reference sequence). This CDR3 spans 14 amino acids.

A word on this clonotype: One junction end disagrees with the germline gene, perhaps due to a read error. This chain uses TRBV29-1 with TRBJ1-2; D not certain. CDR3 size: 10 residues. In germline, CDR1 is SQVTM, CDR2 ANQGSEA. CDR3 region: CSVFIDGYNF. In DNA, the CDR3 is TGCAGCGTTTTTATAGATGGCTACAACTTC.

The V and J genes are TRBV20-1 and TRBJ1-5; 9 positions agree with TRBD1. The CDR3 totals 19 residues. Losses at the gene ends were 5 bases for V and 0 bases for J; bases not matched to a gene: 17. In germline, CDR1 is DFQATT, CDR2 SNEGSKA (reference sequence). CDR3 DNA: TGCAGTGCTGCTCCTCTCTCCGGGACAGGGCTCGTTAGCAATCAGCCCCAGCATTTT. Its translation: CSAAPLSGTGLVSNQPQHF.

This clonotype has a handful of counts. This chain links TRBV11-2 with TRBJ2-3; 10 bases are shared with TRBD2. Germline CDR1 reads SGHAT; CDR2 reads FQNNGV. V trimming: 5 bases; J trimming: 2 bases; junction bases outside the gene matches: 7. This CDR3 contains 16 residues. Here the CDR3 DNA reads TGTGCCAGCAGCCGAGGACTAGCGGAGTTCACAGATACGCAGTATTTT. Protein: CASSRGLAEFTDTQYF.

The rearrangement links TRBV19 to TRBJ1-4; D unclear. The V and J ends lost 4 bases and 0 bases respectively, with 6 bases between them. Germline lookup yields CDR1 LNHDA and CDR2 SQIVND (reference sequence). The length of the CDR3 is 14 residues. CDR3 sequence (DNA): TGTGCCAGTAGTACCTTTGCAACTAATGAAAAACTGTTTTTT. Translating it yields CASSTFATNEKLFF.

J is TRBJ2-6 and V is TRBV29-1; TRBD1 might be the D (5 bases). The CDR3 extends over 15 amino acids. V dropped 4 bases and J dropped 4 bases, with 14 bases sitting between them. Germline V lookup: CDR1 SQVTM, CDR2 ANQGSEA. CDR3 sequence (DNA): TGCAGCGTTGTAGCCCAGGGCGCGGGGGCCAACGTCCTGACTTTC. Translation: CSVVAQGAGANVLTF.

This clonotype was recorded a few times. V usage is TRBV19 and J usage is TRBJ2-7; TRBD1 or TRBD2 may be the D gene (5 bases each). The V end was cut by 6 bases, the J end by 4 bases, with 16 bases between. From germline, CDR1 is LNHDA and CDR2 SQIVND (reference sequence). This CDR3 spans 14 amino acids. CDR3 sequence: CASREDGAPYEQYF. DNA for the CDR3: TGTGCCAGTAGAGAGGACGGGGCGCCTTACGAGCAGTACTTC. The whole variable domain, filled in from reference TRBV19 and TRBJ2-7, reads DGGITQSPKYLFRKEGQNVTLSCEQNLNHDAMYWYRQDPGQGLRLIYYSQIVNDFQKGDIAEGYSVSREKKESFPLTVTSAQKNPTAFYLCASREDGAPYEQYFGPGTRLTVT.

This chain links TRBV5-1 with TRBJ2-7; 8 positions match TRBD1. This CDR3 comprises 14 residues. The trim removed 6 bases at V and 0 bases at J, leaving 5 bases unmatched. Germline V gene data show CDR1 as SGHRS and CDR2 as YFSETQ. The CDR3 reads CASTGTGVSYEQYF. CDR3 nucleotide sequence: TGCGCCAGCACCGGGACAGGCGTCTCCTACGAGCAGTACTTC.

The chain combines TRBV5-6 with TRBJ2-2; 11 nucleotides agree with TRBD2. The CDR3 loop spans 16 amino acids. With 3 bases clipped from V and 4 bases from J, the junction kept 5 bases outside the gene matches. Germline V gene data show CDR1 as SGHDT and CDR2 as YYEEEE. This CDR3 reads CASSWFGLAGTGELFF. In nucleotides, the CDR3 is TGTGCCAGCAGCTGGTTTGGACTAGCGGGCACCGGGGAGCTGTTTTTT.

This clonotype was counted a few times. The rearrangement uses TRBV14 and TRBJ1-1; D remains unclear. The CDR3 runs to 18 residues. Germline V gene sequence: CDR1 SGHDN, CDR2 FVKESK. Between the trimmed V and J ends, which lost 0 bases and 4 bases, there was a span of 21 bases. The CDR3 coding sequence is TGTGCCAGCAGCCAAGATACGCCCCGGGTTGTGGCGACCACTGAAGCTTTCTTT. Amino acids: CASSQDTPRVVATTEAFF.

V usage is TRBV6-1 and J usage is TRBJ1-1; D not certain. This CDR3 contains 15 residues. Trimming cost V 1 base and J 0 bases, with 9 bases left between them. Germline CDR1 reads MNHNS; CDR2 reads SASEGT. The CDR3 reads CASSEEDDLNTEAFF. CDR3 coding DNA: TGTGCCAGCAGTGAAGAGGATGATCTGAACACTGAAGCTTTCTTT.

This clonotype was seen more than once but under ten times. The rearrangement links TRBV7-2 to TRBJ1-4; D gene uncertain. Deletions cut 5 bases from V and 3 bases from J, with 13 bases between. The CDR3 contains 15 residues. Germline loops: CDR1 SGHTA, CDR2 FQGNSA. The CDR3 sequence is CASSRKRTANEKLFF. CDR3 DNA sequence: TGTGCCAGCAGCCGCAAGAGGACTGCTAATGAAAAACTGTTTTTT. The whole variable domain, filled in from reference TRBV7-2 and TRBJ1-4, reads GAGVSQSPSNKVTEKGKDVELRCDPISGHTALYWYRQSLGQGLEFLIYFQGNSAPDKSGLPSDRFSAERTGGSVSTLTIQRTQQEDSAVYLCASSRKRTANEKLFFGSGTQLSVL.

The chain combines TRBV7-3 with TRBJ2-2; D is tentatively TRBD1 or TRBD2 (5 bases each). Germline CDR1 and CDR2: SGHTA and FQGTGA. V lost 2 bases to trimming and J lost 4 bases, with 11 bases between them. This CDR3 has 15 amino acids. DNA for the CDR3: TGTGCCAGCAGCTTAGAGGGGCTAGGCACCGGGGAGCTGTTTTTT. The encoded protein is CASSLEGLGTGELFF. The whole variable domain, remainder taken from reference TRBV7-3 and TRBJ2-2, is GAGVSQTPSNKVTEKGKYVELRCDPISGHTALYWYRQSLGQGPEFLIYFQGTGAADDSGLPNDRFFAVRPEGSVSTLKIQRTERGDSAVYLCASSLEGLGTGELFFGEGSRLTVL.

V usage is TRBV6-5 and J usage is TRBJ2-7; 8 bases are a match to TRBD1. Germline CDR1 reads MNHEY; CDR2 reads SVGAGI. The CDR3 length is 17 residues. V dropped 7 bases and J dropped 5; count of bases not matched to a gene: 19. The CDR3 spells CASISPPGRDRPHEQYF. CDR3 DNA sequence: TGTGCCAGCATTAGCCCGCCTGGACGGGACAGGCCCCACGAGCAGTACTTC.

The rearrangement links TRBV7-6 to TRBJ1-2; the D gene is possibly TRBD1 (6 bases). This CDR3 has 14 amino acids. The V gene lost 5 bases and the J gene lost 7 bases, with 17 bases spanning the gap. Germline CDR1 and CDR2: SGHVS and FNYEAQ. CDR3 bases: TGTGCCAGCAGCCAAGGACAGCCCCGGGCTGGCTACACCTTC. Translation gives CASSQGQPRAGYTF.

This clonotype was picked up a small number of times. This rearrangement joins TRBV5-6 to TRBJ2-5; D is possibly TRBD1 (5 bases). Trimming removed 2 bases at V and 4 bases at J, with 15 bases between. Looked up from germline, CDR1 is SGHDT and CDR2 is YYEEEE. The CDR3 totals 15 residues. The CDR3 spells CASSFFPRGGETQYF. In nucleotides, the CDR3 is TGTGCCAGCAGCTTTTTTCCTAGGGGTGGAGAGACCCAGTACTTC.

This clonotype was counted a few times. This rearrangement joins TRBV7-2 to TRBJ2-5; 8 bases are a match to TRBD1. The ends lost 5 bases at V and 1 base at J; junction bases unmatched: 6. The CDR3 totals 15 residues. CDR1 is SGHTA and CDR2 is FQGNSA in the germline V gene. DNA of the CDR3: TGTGCCAGCAGCGCCCTGGGGACAGGCCAAGAGACCCAGTACTTC. Translating gives CASSALGTGQETQYF.

The chain uses TRBV20-1 and TRBJ2-5; maybe TRBD2 (6 bases). The DNA end lines up better with TRBJ2-1; the J call may be wrong. The CDR3 runs 13 residues. Looked up from germline, CDR1 is DFQATT and CDR2 is SNEGSKA (reference sequence). CDR3 sequence: CSASLGLYNEQFF. The CDR3 nucleotides read TGCAGTGCTAGCTTGGGACTTTACAATGAGCAGTTCTTC.

J is TRBJ2-2 and V is TRBV4-1, with D possibly called TRBD1 or TRBD2 (5 bases each). The CDR3 is 13 residues long. V shed 4 bases and J shed 4 bases, with 7 bases lying between them. Germline loops: CDR1 MGHRA, CDR2 YSYEKL. The chain's CDR3 is CASSLGTTGELFF. Written as DNA, the CDR3 is TGCGCCAGCAGCCTTGGGACCACCGGGGAGCTGTTTTTT.